Listed below are T cell receptor beta chains from one sample, sequenced in a study of T cell changes during pregnancy in multiple sclerosis. Some clones are missing from TCRdb's copy, which holds only in-frame ones; the method was immunoSEQ multiplex PCR. The sample yields about 24,000 clones, 70% to 90% seen once. The sample consisted of CD4+ T cells from peripheral blood mononuclear cells, taken in the second trimester of pregnancy. The source is a female donor in good health, enrolled as a control in a pregnancy study. The CDR3 runs from the conserved cysteine through the conserved F or W. The D gene is left open where the match is weak. Some rows have no size entry. The others give once, few or many, or a class for an expanded clone.

CDR3 protein	CDR3 DNA	clone size	D gene	V gene	J gene
CASSEYEGGGYTF	TGTGCCAGCAGTGAATACGAGGGAGGAGGCTACACCTTC	-	-	TRBV6-1	TRBJ1-2
CASSQDRGNTEAFF	TGTGCCAGCAGCCAAGACAGGGGGAACACTGAAGCTTTCTTT	-	-	TRBV4-2	TRBJ1-1
CASSAGTSGGTQYF	TGTGCCAGCAGCGCAGGGACCAGCGGGGGTACGCAGTATTTT	-	TRBD2	TRBV9	TRBJ2-3
CASRVGATEAFF	TGTGCCAGCAGAGTAGGGGCCACTGAAGCTTTCTTT	-	-	TRBV28	TRBJ1-1
CASSLLGEARNSPLHF	TGTGCCAGCAGTTTATTGGGGGAGGCGCGTAATTCACCCCTCCACTTT	-	-	TRBV27	TRBJ1-6
CASSLIARLAGAHEQYF	TGTGCCAGCAGCTTAATTGCCCGACTAGCGGGAGCCCACGAGCAGTACTTC	few	TRBD2	TRBV7-3	TRBJ2-7
CASSFTSGGSNSPLHF	TGTGCCAGCAGTTTTACCAGCGGGGGTAGTAATTCACCCCTCCACTTT	-	-	TRBV27	TRBJ1-6
CASSLMGGGNYGYTF	TGTGCCAGCAGCTTAATGGGGGGAGGGAACTATGGCTACACCTTC	-	-	TRBV7-9	TRBJ1-2
CASSLGQATYEQYF	TGTGCCAGCAGCTTGGGACAGGCGACCTACGAGCAGTACTTC	-	TRBD1	TRBV28	TRBJ2-7
CSVESGTSVEQFF	TGCAGCGTTGAATCTGGGACTAGCGTTGAGCAGTTCTTC	-	TRBD2	TRBV29-1	TRBJ2-1
CASSISAGRRGALHF	TGCGCCAGCAGCATCTCAGCGGGGCGCCGGGGGGCCCTCCACTTT	-	-	TRBV5-1	TRBJ1-6
CASSESQGLNSPLHF	TGTGCCAGCAGTGAATCGCAGGGCCTTAATTCACCCCTCCACTTT	-	-	TRBV25-1	TRBJ1-6
CASSYSTENYEQYF	TGTGCCAGCAGTTACTCGACAGAGAACTACGAGCAGTACTTC	-	-	TRBV6-5	TRBJ2-7
CASSLGTRTDTQYF	TGTGCCAGCAGCTTAGGGACTCGCACAGATACGCAGTATTTT	-	-	TRBV5-6	TRBJ2-3
CASSYYQGAQDTEAFF	TGCGCCAGCAGTTATTATCAGGGGGCTCAGGACACTGAAGCTTTCTTT	-	TRBD1	TRBV23-1	TRBJ1-1
CASRLLRPEAFF	TGTGCCAGCAGATTACTTCGTCCTGAAGCTTTCTTT	once	-	TRBV27	TRBJ1-1
CASSLGLAGPAYEQYF	TGCGCCAGCAGCCTAGGACTAGCGGGACCCGCCTACGAGCAGTACTTC	-	TRBD2	TRBV5-1	TRBJ2-7
CASSYGSRYTF	TGTGCCAGCAGTTACGGCAGTCGCTACACCTTC	-	-	TRBV6-5	TRBJ1-2
CASSQVITGPQHF	TGCGCCAGCAGCCAAGTTATTACCGGGCCCCAGCATTTT	-	-	TRBV4-3	TRBJ1-5
CAWSVFRDEQYF	TGTGCCTGGAGTGTCTTCAGGGACGAGCAGTACTTC	-	-	TRBV30	TRBJ2-7
CTSGSGLSGGELFF	TGCACCAGCGGATCGGGACTAAGTGGGGGGGAGCTGTTTTTT	few	-	TRBV1	TRBJ2-2
CASSFADSGGGTEAFF	TGTGCCAGCAGCTTCGCCGATTCAGGGGGCGGAACTGAAGCTTTCTTT	-	TRBD1	TRBV7-2	TRBJ1-1
CASSLARGAARNTEAFF	TGCGCCAGCAGCTTGGCCCGGGGGGCAGCAAGGAACACTGAAGCTTTCTTT	-	-	TRBV5-1	TRBJ1-1
CASSLEQGVGEQYF	TGCGCCAGCAGCTTGGAACAGGGGGTGGGCGAGCAGTACTTC	-	TRBD1	TRBV5-1	TRBJ2-7
CATRDRGGNTIYF	TGTGCCACTAGGGACAGGGGTGGAAACACCATATATTTT	-	TRBD1	TRBV6-6	TRBJ1-3
CASSTSWGGTTEAFF	TGTGCCAGCAGCACGTCTTGGGGGGGCACCACTGAAGCTTTCTTT	once	-	TRBV7-3	TRBJ1-1
CASSPTGAIGDTIYF	TGTGCCAGCAGCCCTACAGGGGCGATCGGGGACACCATATATTTT	few	TRBD1	TRBV6-1	TRBJ1-3
CASSSLAGGGQETQYF	TGTGCCAGCAGTTCACTAGCGGGGGGAGGGCAAGAGACCCAGTACTTC	-	TRBD2	TRBV28	TRBJ2-5
CASSLAPAGAYEQYF	TGCGCCAGCAGCTTGGCCCCAGCGGGGGCCTACGAGCAGTACTTC	-	TRBD2	TRBV5-1	TRBJ2-7
CASSAGAQGSSYNSPLHF	TGTGCCAGCAGCGCAGGAGCACAGGGTAGCTCCTATAATTCACCCCTCCACTTT	-	-	TRBV9	TRBJ1-6
CAWSQTGGPLHF	TGTGCCTGGAGCCAGACAGGGGGCCCCCTCCACTTT	-	TRBD1	TRBV30	TRBJ1-6
CSVGGQGGGSNEQFF	TGCAGCGTTGGCGGACAGGGGGGGGGAAGCAATGAGCAGTTCTTC	-	TRBD1	TRBV29-1	TRBJ2-1
CSVEDPRLNYGYTF	TGCAGCGTTGAAGATCCGAGGCTTAACTATGGCTACACCTTC	-	-	TRBV29-1	TRBJ1-2
CASRGKAVGRDREQYF	TGTGCCAGCAGGGGGAAGGCGGTAGGGCGGGACCGCGAGCAGTACTTC	once	-	TRBV27	TRBJ2-7
CASSPGPSYNSPLHF	TGTGCCAGCAGCCCAGGTCCCTCCTATAATTCACCCCTCCACTTT	-	-	TRBV7-2	TRBJ1-6
CASNLLAGGPTDTQYF	TGTGCCAGCAACCTACTAGCGGGGGGCCCCACAGATACGCAGTATTTT	-	TRBD2	TRBV7-6	TRBJ2-3
CASSPMGGGPPSRWYF	TGTGCCAGCAGCCCCATGGGCGGGGGCCCACCGTCGAGGTGGTACTTC	-	-	TRBV6-6	TRBJ2-5
CASGDRVPYEQYF	TGTGCCAGTGGAGACAGGGTTCCTTACGAGCAGTACTTC	-	TRBD1	TRBV6-5	TRBJ2-7
CASSFSVTGKYF	TGTGCCAGCAGCTTTTCCGTCACAGGGAAGTACTTC	-	-	TRBV7-2	TRBJ2-7
CASAVGVRENTEAFF	TGTGCTAGTGCCGTTGGGGTGCGGGAGAACACTGAAGCTTTCTTT	-	-	TRBV12-5	TRBJ1-1
CASGDRALNTEAFF	TGTGCCAGTGGGGACAGGGCCCTGAACACTGAAGCTTTCTTT	-	TRBD1	TRBV19	TRBJ1-1
CATQEVTEAFF	TGTGCCACTCAAGAGGTCACTGAAGCTTTCTTT	-	-	TRBV10-3	TRBJ1-1
CASSLGDRELADTQYF	TGCGCCAGCAGCTTGGGGGACAGGGAGTTAGCAGATACGCAGTATTTT	-	TRBD1	TRBV5-1	TRBJ2-3
CSVAGGRSLSGLAGVGAGEQFF	TGCAGCGTTGCTGGAGGAAGGTCGCTGTCTGGACTAGCGGGAGTGGGTGCCGGAGAGCAGTTCTTC	-	TRBD2	TRBV29-1	TRBJ2-1
CASSWGQGGTKNIQYF	TGTGCCAGCAGCTGGGGACAGGGGGGAACCAAAAACATTCAGTACTTC	-	TRBD1	TRBV5-6	TRBJ2-4
CASSRGLAGRYNEQFF	TGTGCCAGCTCACGGGGACTAGCGGGACGCTACAATGAGCAGTTCTTC	-	TRBD2	TRBV18	TRBJ2-1
CAAGEAKNIQYF	TGTGCCGCAGGGGAGGCCAAAAACATTCAGTACTTC	once	-	TRBV19	TRBJ2-4
CASSLAGVSGELFF	TGTGCCAGCAGTTTAGCGGGAGTTTCCGGGGAGCTGTTTTTT	-	TRBD2	TRBV28	TRBJ2-2